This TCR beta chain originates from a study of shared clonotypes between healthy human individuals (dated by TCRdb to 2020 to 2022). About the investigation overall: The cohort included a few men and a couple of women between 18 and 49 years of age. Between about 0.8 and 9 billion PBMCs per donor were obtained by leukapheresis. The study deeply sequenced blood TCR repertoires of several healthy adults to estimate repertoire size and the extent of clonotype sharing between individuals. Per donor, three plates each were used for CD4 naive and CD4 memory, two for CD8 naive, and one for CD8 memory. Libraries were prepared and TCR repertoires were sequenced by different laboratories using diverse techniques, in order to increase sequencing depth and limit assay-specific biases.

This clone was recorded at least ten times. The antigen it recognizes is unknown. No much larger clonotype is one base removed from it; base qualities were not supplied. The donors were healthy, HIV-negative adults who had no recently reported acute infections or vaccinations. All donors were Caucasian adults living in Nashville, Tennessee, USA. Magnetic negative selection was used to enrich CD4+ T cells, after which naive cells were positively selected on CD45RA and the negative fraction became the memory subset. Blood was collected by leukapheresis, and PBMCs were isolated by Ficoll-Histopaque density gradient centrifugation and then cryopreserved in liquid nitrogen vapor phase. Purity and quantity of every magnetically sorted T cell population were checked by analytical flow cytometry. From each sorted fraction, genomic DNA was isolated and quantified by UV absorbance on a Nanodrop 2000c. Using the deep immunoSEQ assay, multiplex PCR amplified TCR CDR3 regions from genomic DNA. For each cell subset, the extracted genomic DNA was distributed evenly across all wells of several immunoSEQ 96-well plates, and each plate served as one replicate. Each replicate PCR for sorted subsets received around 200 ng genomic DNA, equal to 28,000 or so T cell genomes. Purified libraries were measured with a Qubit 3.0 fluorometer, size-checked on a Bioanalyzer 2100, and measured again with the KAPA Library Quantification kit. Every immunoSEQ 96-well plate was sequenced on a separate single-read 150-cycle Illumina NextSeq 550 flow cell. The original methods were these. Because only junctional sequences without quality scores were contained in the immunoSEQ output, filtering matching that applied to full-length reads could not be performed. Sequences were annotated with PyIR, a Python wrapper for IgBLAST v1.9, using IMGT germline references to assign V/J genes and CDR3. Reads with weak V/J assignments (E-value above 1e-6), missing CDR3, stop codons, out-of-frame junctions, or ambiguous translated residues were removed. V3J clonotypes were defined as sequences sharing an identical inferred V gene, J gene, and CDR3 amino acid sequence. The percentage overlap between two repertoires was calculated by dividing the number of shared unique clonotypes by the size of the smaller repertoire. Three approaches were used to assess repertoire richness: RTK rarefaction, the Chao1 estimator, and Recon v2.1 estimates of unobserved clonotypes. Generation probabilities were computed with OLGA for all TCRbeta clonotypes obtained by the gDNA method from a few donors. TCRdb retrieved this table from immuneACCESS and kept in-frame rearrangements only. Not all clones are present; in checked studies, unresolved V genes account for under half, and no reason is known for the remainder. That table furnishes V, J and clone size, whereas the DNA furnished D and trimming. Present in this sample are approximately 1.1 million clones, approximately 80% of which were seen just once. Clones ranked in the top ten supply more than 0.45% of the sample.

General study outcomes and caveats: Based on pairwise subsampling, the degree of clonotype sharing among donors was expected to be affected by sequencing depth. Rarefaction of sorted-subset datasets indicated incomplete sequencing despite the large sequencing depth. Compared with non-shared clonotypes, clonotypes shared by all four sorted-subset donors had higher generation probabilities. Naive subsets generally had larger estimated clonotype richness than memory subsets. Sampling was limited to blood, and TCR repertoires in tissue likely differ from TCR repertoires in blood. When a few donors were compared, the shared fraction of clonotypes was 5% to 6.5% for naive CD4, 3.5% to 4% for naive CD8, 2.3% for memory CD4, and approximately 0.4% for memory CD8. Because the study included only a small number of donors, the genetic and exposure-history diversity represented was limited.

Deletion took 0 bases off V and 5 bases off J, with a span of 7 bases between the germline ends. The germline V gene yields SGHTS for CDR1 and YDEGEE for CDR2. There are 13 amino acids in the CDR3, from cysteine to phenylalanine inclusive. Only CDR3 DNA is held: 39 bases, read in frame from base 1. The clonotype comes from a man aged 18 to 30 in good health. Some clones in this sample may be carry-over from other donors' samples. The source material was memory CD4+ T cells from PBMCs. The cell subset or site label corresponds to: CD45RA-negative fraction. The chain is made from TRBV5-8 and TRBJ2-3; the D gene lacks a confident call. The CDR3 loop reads CASSLDGVDTQYF. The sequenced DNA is TGTGCCAGCAGCTTGGATGGCGTAGATACGCAGTATTTT.